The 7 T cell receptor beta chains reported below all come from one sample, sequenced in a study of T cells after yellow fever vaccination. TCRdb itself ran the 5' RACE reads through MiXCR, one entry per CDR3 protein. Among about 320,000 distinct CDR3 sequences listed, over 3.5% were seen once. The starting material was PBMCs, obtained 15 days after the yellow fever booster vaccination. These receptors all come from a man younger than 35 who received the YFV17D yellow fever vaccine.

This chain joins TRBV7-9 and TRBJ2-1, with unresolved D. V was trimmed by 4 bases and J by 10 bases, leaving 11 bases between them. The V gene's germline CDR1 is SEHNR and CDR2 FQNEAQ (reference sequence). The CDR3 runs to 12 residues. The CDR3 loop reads CASSSIKGEQFF. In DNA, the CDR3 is TGTGCCAGCAGCTCGATTAAAGGGGAGCAGTTCTTC.

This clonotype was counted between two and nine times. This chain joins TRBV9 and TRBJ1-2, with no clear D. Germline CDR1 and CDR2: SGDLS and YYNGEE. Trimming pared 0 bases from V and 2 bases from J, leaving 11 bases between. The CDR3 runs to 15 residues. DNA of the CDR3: TGTGCCAGCAGCGTAGCGTGGGGAACCAACTATGGCTACACCTTC. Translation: CASSVAWGTNYGYTF.

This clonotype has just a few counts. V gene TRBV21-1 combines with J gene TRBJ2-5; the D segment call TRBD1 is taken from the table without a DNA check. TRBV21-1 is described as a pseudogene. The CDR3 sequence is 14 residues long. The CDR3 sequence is CASSNSDSQETQYF. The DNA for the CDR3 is TGTGCCAGCAGCAACTCGGACAGCCAAGAGACCCAGTACTTC.

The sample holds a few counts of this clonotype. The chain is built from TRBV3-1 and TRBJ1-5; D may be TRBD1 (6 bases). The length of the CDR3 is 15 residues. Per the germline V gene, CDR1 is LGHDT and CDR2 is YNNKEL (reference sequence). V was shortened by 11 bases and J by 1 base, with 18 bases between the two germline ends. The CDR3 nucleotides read TGTGCCTCCGGGTCGGGGGCCGGGAGCAATCAGCCCCAGCATTTT. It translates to CASGSGAGSNQPQHF.

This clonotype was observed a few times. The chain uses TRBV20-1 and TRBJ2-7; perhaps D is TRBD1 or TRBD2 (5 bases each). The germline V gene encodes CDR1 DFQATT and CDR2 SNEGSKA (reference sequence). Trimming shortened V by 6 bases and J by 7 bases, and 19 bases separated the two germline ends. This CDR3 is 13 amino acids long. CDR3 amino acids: CSASPGPTKEQYF. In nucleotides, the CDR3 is TGCAGTGCCTCACCGGGACCAACGAAGGAGCAGTACTTC.

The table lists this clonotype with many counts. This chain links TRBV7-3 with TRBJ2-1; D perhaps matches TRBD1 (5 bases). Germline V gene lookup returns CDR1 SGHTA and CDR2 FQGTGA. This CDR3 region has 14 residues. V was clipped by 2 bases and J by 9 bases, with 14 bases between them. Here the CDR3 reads CASSLQGSEAEQFF. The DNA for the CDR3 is TGTGCCAGCAGCTTACAGGGTAGTGAGGCTGAGCAGTTCTTC.

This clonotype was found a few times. The CDR3 DNA reads TGTGCCAGCAGAGAGGGACAGGGCGAGCAGTACTTC. Translated: CASREGQGEQYF. The chain links TRBV12-3 or TRBV12-4 to TRBJ2-7; 9 bases are shared with TRBD1. V shed 6 bases, J shed 6 bases, and the junction held 3 bases outside the gene matches. The CDR3 totals 12 residues.